One sample yielded the 6 T cell receptor beta chains listed below, sequenced in a study of T-cell reconstitution after alpha-beta-depleted transplantation in children. For TCRbeta, the library was prepared with unique molecular identifiers. TCRdb ran MiXCR on the PCR reads and lists one entry per CDR3 protein. This sample yields some 500,000 distinct CDR3 sequences, of which approximately 20% are seen a single time; 3% to 3.5% belongs to the top ten. The sample here was PBMCs from the stem cell graft donor, taken from the stem cell graft. These receptors originate from a human donor who donated a stem cell graft to a child with acute lymphoblastic leukemia.

This clonotype was detected only a few times. The chain uses TRBV9 and TRBJ2-1; 8 bases line up with TRBD2. The CDR3 length is 18 residues. Germline V gives CDR1 SGDLS, CDR2 YYNGEE. V gave up 0 bases and J gave up 2 bases; unmatched junction bases: 10. The CDR3 DNA sequence: TGTGCCAGCAGCGTAGATCAAGGGCGGGAGGTGGCCTACAATGAGCAGTTCTTC. Protein product: CASSVDQGREVAYNEQFF.

This chain joins TRBV20-1 and TRBJ1-5; no firm D call. V lost 4 bases and J lost 4, with 8 bases in between. Germline CDR1 and CDR2: DFQATT and SNEGSKA (reference sequence). The CDR3 is made up of 12 amino acids. Written as DNA, the CDR3 is TGCAGTGCTACGGCCCCTAATCAGCCCCAGCATTTT. As protein: CSATAPNQPQHF.

This clonotype appeared a few times. J is TRBJ2-3 and V is TRBV25-1, with 10 bases aligning to TRBD2. This CDR3 has 15 amino acids. Germline CDR1 is MGHDK and CDR2 is SYGVNS. J was trimmed by 7 bases and V by 6 bases; bases with no gene match: 10. CDR3 region: CASSDPGLAEYTQYF. Here the CDR3 DNA reads TGTGCCAGCAGCGACCCCGGACTAGCGGAGTATACGCAGTATTTT.

V and J are TRBV7-9 and TRBJ1-2; D gene uncertain. V dropped 1 base and J dropped 8 bases, with 11 bases sitting between them. The CDR3 runs 13 residues. Germline V gene data show CDR1 as SEHNR and CDR2 as FQNEAQ (reference sequence). The CDR3 nucleotides read TGTGCCAGCAGCTTAGAGTCTCTGGGAGGCTACACCTTC. This encodes CASSLESLGGYTF.

The V call is TRBV12-3 or TRBV12-4, the J call TRBJ1-5; no clear D. Trimming cost V 6 bases and J 9 bases, with 15 bases left between them. The length of the CDR3 is 13 residues. The CDR3 nucleotides are TGTGCCAGCAGGAATACCGGGGTATCGCCCCAGCATTTT. Encoded protein: CASRNTGVSPQHF.

This clonotype was observed many times. The rearrangement joins TRBV27 to TRBJ2-2; D is uncertain. V was cut by 3 bases and J by 7 bases, with 3 bases left in between. The CDR3 runs to 11 residues. Germline loops: CDR1 MNHEY, CDR2 SMNVEV (reference sequence). The CDR3 DNA follows: TGTGCCAGCAGTTTTTACGGGGAGCTGTTTTTT. This sequence encodes CASSFYGELFF.